The 12 T cell receptor beta chains below were found in one sample sequenced in a study of T cells in localized non-small cell lung cancer. Some clones are missing from TCRdb's copy, which holds only in-frame ones; the method was immunoSEQ multiplex PCR. The table lists some 2,000 clones, about a third of them singletons. Material: lung tumor tissue, obtained before any cancer treatment. Source of these receptors: a male donor aged 60 or over with stage II lung adenocarcinoma.

The rearrangement uses TRBV30 and TRBJ2-7, with D perhaps matching TRBD1 or TRBD2 (5 bases each). Germline V gene sequence: CDR1 GTSNPN, CDR2 SVGIG (reference sequence). Trimming pared 2 bases from V and 6 bases from J, leaving 14 bases between. This CDR3 is built from 13 residues. The CDR3: CAWSRGTYGEQYF. The CDR3 nucleotides read TGTGCCTGGAGTCGTGGGACGTATGGCGAGCAGTACTTC.

This sequence joins TRBV19 and TRBJ1-1; D might be TRBD1 (6 bases). The CDR3 is made up of 13 amino acids. Deletions cut 6 bases from V and 4 bases from J, with 12 bases between. CDR1 LNHDA and CDR2 SQIVND come from the germline V gene (reference sequence). The CDR3 loop is CASSDTGITEAFF. The CDR3 DNA reads TGTGCCAGTAGCGATACAGGGATCACTGAAGCTTTCTTT.

This clone was picked up a small number of times. The chain joins TRBV19 to TRBJ2-1; D is unresolved. Deletions cut 5 bases from V and 0 bases from J, with 11 bases between. The CDR3 contains 15 residues. The germline V gene encodes CDR1 LNHDA and CDR2 SQIVND (reference sequence). For the CDR3, the DNA is TGTGCCAGTAGTGATAGGAGCGTCTCCTACAATGAGCAGTTCTTC. Its translation: CASSDRSVSYNEQFF.

This chain connects TRBV19 to TRBJ1-1; D unresolved. The V gene's germline CDR1 is LNHDA and CDR2 SQIVND (reference sequence). This CDR3 is 13 amino acids long. Trimming took off 5 bases at V and 1 base at J, with 8 bases between the two ends. DNA for the CDR3: TGTGCCAGTAGTCCCCCCAGGAACACTGAAGCTTTCTTT. Residues: CASSPPRNTEAFF.

By sample share, this clone is medium-sized. The chain has TRBV6-8 and TRBJ2-6; D unclear. Germline V CDR1 and CDR2: MNHGY, SAAAGT. V was clipped by 5 bases and J by 0 bases, with 5 bases between them. CDR3 size: 14 residues. CDR3 in amino acids: CASSDNSGANVLTF. As DNA, the CDR3 is TGTGCCAGCAGTGACAACTCTGGGGCCAACGTCCTGACTTTC.

The table lists this clone with a few counts. This chain connects TRBV14 to TRBJ2-3, with D uncertain. With 3 bases removed from V and 5 bases from J, the gap between germline ends came to 9 bases. CDR1 is SGHDN, CDR2 FVKESK, per germline. The CDR3 is 13 residues long. The CDR3 region is CASSHSYGDTQYF. DNA for the CDR3: TGTGCCAGCAGCCACTCGTACGGAGATACGCAGTATTTT.

V gene TRBV5-1 combines with J gene TRBJ1-1; D is perhaps TRBD1 (6 bases). The germline V and J ends were trimmed by 5 bases and 2 bases, with 16 bases remaining between them. CDR3 length equals 15 residues. CDR1 is SGHRS and CDR2 is YFSETQ in the germline V gene. The CDR3 is CASSGSTGINTEAFF. CDR3 coding DNA: TGCGCCAGCAGTGGATCCACAGGGATTAACACTGAAGCTTTCTTT.

The chain uses TRBV7-2 and TRBJ2-7, with no clear D. The CDR3 has 13 residues. CDR1 SGHTA and CDR2 FQGNSA come from the germline V gene. The germline V and J ends were trimmed by 3 bases and 10 bases, with 16 bases remaining between them. CDR3 residues: CASSFPGTSSQYF. Written as DNA, the CDR3 is TGTGCCAGCAGCTTCCCAGGTACGAGTAGCCAGTACTTC.

The genes are TRBV19 and TRBJ2-3; 8 bases are a match to TRBD1. J gave up 6 bases and V 4 bases, and 15 bases lay outside the gene matches. The CDR3 loop spans 17 amino acids. CDR1 and CDR2 (germline): LNHDA, SQIVND (reference sequence). The CDR3 here is CASSTPRTGFLRDTQYF. As DNA, the CDR3 is TGTGCCAGTAGTACCCCCAGGACAGGGTTCCTCAGGGATACGCAGTATTTT.

This chain uses TRBV6-8 with TRBJ2-7, with 14 bases fitting TRBD2. The CDR3 contains 13 residues. Germline-derived CDR1 and CDR2 are MNHGY and SAAAGT. V trimming: 7 bases; J trimming: 10 bases; junction bases outside the gene matches: 6. CDR3 coding DNA: TGTGCCAGCATTGGACTAGCGGGAGGCCGCCAGTACTTC. It specifies CASIGLAGGRQYF.

The chain uses TRBV19 and TRBJ1-1; D unresolved. The CDR3 covers 13 residues. From germline, CDR1 is LNHDA and CDR2 SQIVND (reference sequence). V lost 5 bases and J 6 bases, leaving 13 bases between the germline ends. The CDR3, as DNA: TGTGCCAGTAGTCCTCTCATTGTAGCTGAAGCTTTCTTT. It specifies CASSPLIVAEAFF.

In regard to this clone: Mismatch with germline at one junction end may stem from a read error. The V gene is TRBV6-8, the J gene TRBJ2-7; possibly TRBD2 for D (6 bases). Germline CDR1 MNHGY, CDR2 SAAAGT. The CDR3 has 15 residues. The CDR3 DNA follows: TGTGCCAGCAGTGACTCGTACGGGAGAAGATACGAGCAGTACTTC. Translating it yields CASSDSYGRRYEQYF.